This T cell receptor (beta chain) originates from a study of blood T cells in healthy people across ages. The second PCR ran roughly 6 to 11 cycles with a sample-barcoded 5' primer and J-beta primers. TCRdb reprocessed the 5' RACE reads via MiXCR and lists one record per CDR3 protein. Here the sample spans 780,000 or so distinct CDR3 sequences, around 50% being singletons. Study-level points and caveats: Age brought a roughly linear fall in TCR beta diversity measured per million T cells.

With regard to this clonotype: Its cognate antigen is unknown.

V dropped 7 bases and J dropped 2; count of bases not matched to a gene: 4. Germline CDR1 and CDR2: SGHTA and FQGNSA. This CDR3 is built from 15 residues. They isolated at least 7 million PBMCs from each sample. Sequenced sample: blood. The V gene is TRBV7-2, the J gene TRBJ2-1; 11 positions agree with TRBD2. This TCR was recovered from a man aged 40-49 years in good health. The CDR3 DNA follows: TGTGCCAGCATCCCGACTAGCGGGACCTACAATGAGCAGTTCTTC. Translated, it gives CASIPTSGTYNEQFF.